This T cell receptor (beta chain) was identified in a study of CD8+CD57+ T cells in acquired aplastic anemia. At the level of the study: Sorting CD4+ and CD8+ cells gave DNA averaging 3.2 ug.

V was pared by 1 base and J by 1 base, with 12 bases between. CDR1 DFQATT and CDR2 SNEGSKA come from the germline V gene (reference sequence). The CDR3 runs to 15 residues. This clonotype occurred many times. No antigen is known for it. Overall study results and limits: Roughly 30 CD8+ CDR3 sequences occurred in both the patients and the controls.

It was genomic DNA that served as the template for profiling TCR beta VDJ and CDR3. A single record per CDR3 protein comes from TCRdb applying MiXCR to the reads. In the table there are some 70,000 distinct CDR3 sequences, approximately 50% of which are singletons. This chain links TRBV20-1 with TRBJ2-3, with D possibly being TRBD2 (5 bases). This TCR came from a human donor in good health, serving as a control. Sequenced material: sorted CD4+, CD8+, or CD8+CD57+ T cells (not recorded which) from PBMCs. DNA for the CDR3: TGCAGTGCTAGAGTTGCTAGCTCACGCACAGATACGCAGTATTTT. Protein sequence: CSARVASSRTDTQYF.